This TCR beta chain appears in the sequencing data of a study of shared clonotypes between healthy human individuals. Study results and caveats: Between several donors, naive CD4 clonotypes were shared at a level of around 5.1%.

As to this clone: Its antigen is not identified.

The data were produced by immunoSEQ multiplex PCR, yet TCRdb's version contains in-frame clones alone and is incomplete. The table shows roughly 600,000 clones, with 95% to 98% occurring only once. Positive CCR7 selection of CD45RO-negative cells yielded the naive CD8 cells, and terminally differentiated effector memory CD45RA+ cells were excluded. V shed 0 bases and J shed 0 bases, with 12 bases lying between them. Germline V gene sequence: CDR1 MGHRA, CDR2 YSYEKL. This CDR3 contains 18 residues. V is TRBV4-1 and J is TRBJ2-6; D may be TRBD2 (6 bases). The source of this sequence is a man under 40 in good health. The sequencing sample was made of naive CD8+ T cells sorted from blood. The CDR3 DNA reads as TGCGCCAGCAGCCAAGAGGGAATCGGGGGCTCTGGGGCCAACGTCCTGACTTTC. The encoded protein is CASSQEGIGGSGANVLTF.